The 28 T cell receptor beta chains in this list originate from one sample, sequenced in a study of blood T cells in healthy people across ages. The authors ran a second PCR of 7 to 11 cycles using a sample-barcoded 5' primer and a J-beta primer mix. TCRdb re-called the 5' RACE reads through MiXCR, storing one row per CDR3 protein. Here the sample spans about 940,000 distinct CDR3 sequences, 48% being singletons. The sequenced sample consisted of blood. The receptors stem from a man aged 30-40 years in good health.

V is TRBV6-5 and J is TRBJ2-7; D gene ambiguous. The CDR3 is 12 amino acids. The ends were cut back, 6 bases at V and 7 bases at J, with 13 bases in the middle. Germline CDR1 reads MNHEY; CDR2 reads SVGAGI. The DNA of the CDR3 is TGTGCCAGCAGGCGAAAGGGCCCTGAGCAGTACTTC. It yields the protein CASRRKGPEQYF.

Only a few counts were recorded for this clonotype. The chain links TRBV6-2 or TRBV6-3 to TRBJ2-4; no definite D call. The J call could be wrong; TRBJ2-7 is a better fit for the DNA end. Germline CDR1 is MNHEY and CDR2 is SVGEGT. This CDR3 has 13 residues. In DNA, the CDR3 is TGTGCCAGCAGTTACTTTGGTGACTACGAGCAGTACTTC. Translation: CASSYFGDYEQYF.

This clonotype was seen a handful of times. The chain joins TRBV18 to TRBJ2-3; TRBD2 is a possible D gene (5 bases). The V end was cut by 3 bases, the J end by 5 bases, with 12 bases between. Germline CDR1 is KGHSH and CDR2 is LQKENI. The CDR3 is made up of 14 amino acids. CDR3 bases: TGTGCCAGCTCACCGGCCTCTCGGGGAGATACGCAGTATTTT. Translated, it gives CASSPASRGDTQYF.

A single count supports this clonotype. V usage is TRBV15 and J usage is TRBJ2-5, with D possibly being TRBD2 (5 bases). The last part of the DNA fits TRBJ2-7 better; the J call may be wrong. Germline-derived CDR1 and CDR2 are LNHNV and YYDKDF (reference sequence). The CDR3 is made up of 16 amino acids. CDR3 region: CATSRDPASLGDEQYF. The CDR3 nucleotides are TGTGCCACCAGCAGAGATCCGGCTAGCCTGGGTGACGAGCAGTACTTC.

This clonotype was observed once. The V call is TRBV28, the J call TRBJ1-1; TRBD1 matches at 8 bases. Germline V lookup: CDR1 MDHEN, CDR2 SYDVKM. The V gene end was trimmed by 2 bases and the J gene end by 4 bases; junction bases not matched to a gene: 9. The CDR3 runs 16 residues. CDR3 DNA: TGTGCCAGCAGTTTAATCGGGACAGGTAGGATCACTGAAGCTTTCTTT. This translates into CASSLIGTGRITEAFF.

J is TRBJ2-2 and V is TRBV4-2; 13 nucleotides align to TRBD2. V was clipped by 3 bases and J by 0 bases; unmatched bases: 1. Germline loops: CDR1 LGHNA, CDR2 YNFKEQ. The CDR3 is 17 amino acids. The CDR3 sequence is CASSHGLAGANTGELFF. In DNA form, the CDR3 reads TGTGCCAGCAGCCATGGACTAGCGGGGGCGAACACCGGGGAGCTGTTTTTT.

The gene calls are TRBV7-2 and TRBJ1-1; 8 bases line up with TRBD1. Germline CDR1 and CDR2: SGHTA and FQGNSA. The CDR3 has 18 amino acids. The V segment lost 4 bases and the J segment 1 base; nucleotides outside the gene matches: 14. The CDR3 spells CASSSTRGRINQNTEAFF. The CDR3 DNA sequence: TGTGCCAGCAGCTCGACCAGGGGGCGCATAAATCAGAACACTGAAGCTTTCTTT.

With regard to this clonotype: At one end, the junction sequence differs from germline, possibly due to a read error. V and J are TRBV6-1 and TRBJ1-1; D uncertain. The CDR3 sequence is 17 residues long. Germline lookup yields CDR1 MNHNS and CDR2 SASEGT. For the CDR3, the DNA is TGTGCCGGCAGCCCCCAGCTTTTTTTATCCATGAACACTGAAGCTTTCTTT. Protein: CAGSPQLFLSMNTEAFF.

This chain joins TRBV30 and TRBJ1-2; D might be TRBD1 (6 bases). Trimming removed 0 bases at V and 7 bases at J, with 9 bases between. CDR3 size: 12 residues. Germline values: CDR1 GTSNPN, CDR2 SVGIG (reference sequence). The CDR3 is CAWSVRGAGYTF. The CDR3 nucleotides are TGTGCCTGGAGTGTTAGGGGGGCTGGCTACACCTTC.

The CDR3 is CASSRGQLNQPQHF. The CDR3 bases are TGTGCCAGCAGCCGGGGACAGTTAAATCAGCCCCAGCATTTT. This rearrangement joins TRBV5-5 to TRBJ1-5; 7 bases fit TRBD1. With V trimmed by 4 bases and J by 4 bases, 5 bases remained unmatched. CDR1 is SGHKS, CDR2 YYEKEE, per germline (reference sequence). This CDR3 contains 14 residues.

This chain joins TRBV5-1 and TRBJ1-1; TRBD1 matches 7 bases. Germline CDR1 reads SGHRS; CDR2 reads YFSETQ. The CDR3 is 16 amino acids. V lost 4 bases to trimming and J lost 5 bases; unmatched junction nucleotides: 14. Written as DNA, the CDR3 is TGCGCCAGCAGCCAACCTGCGACAGGGCTTTCAACTGAAGCTTTCTTT. This codes for CASSQPATGLSTEAFF.

On this clonotype itself: Mismatch with germline at one junction end may stem from a read error. The chain links TRBV3-1 to TRBJ2-7; D gene uncertain. The CDR3 runs to 12 residues. Looked up from germline, CDR1 is LGHDT and CDR2 is YNNKEL (reference sequence). The CDR3: CTSSQESWEQYF. In nucleotides, the CDR3 is TGTACCAGCAGCCAAGAGAGTTGGGAGCAGTACTTC.

The rearrangement uses TRBV3-1 and TRBJ2-1; TRBD2 agrees at 9 bases. V was pared by 4 bases and J by 7 bases, with 11 bases of the junction left unmatched. This CDR3 contains 16 residues. CDR1 and CDR2 (germline): LGHDT, YNNKEL (reference sequence). CDR3 nucleotide sequence: TGTGCCAGCAGCCGAACATATGGGCTAGCGGGGAATGAGCAGTTCTTC. It specifies CASSRTYGLAGNEQFF.

The V gene is TRBV20-1, the J gene TRBJ2-3; 7 bases align to TRBD2. The CDR3 loop spans 15 amino acids. CDR1 is DFQATT, CDR2 SNEGSKA, per germline (reference sequence). Trimming took 0 bases from V and 5 from J; bases not matched to a gene: 8. The CDR3 DNA reads as TGCAGTGCTAGAGATCCCGCTAGCGGAGGAGATACGCAGTATTTT. It translates to CSARDPASGGDTQYF.

This clonotype was detected a few times. This chain joins TRBV28 and TRBJ2-3; D not certain. The germline gives CDR1 MDHEN, CDR2 SYDVKM. The CDR3 contains 13 residues. Trimming removed 2 bases from V and 4 bases from J, with 7 bases in between. The CDR3 DNA sequence: TGTGCCAGCAGTTTACGGTCCCCAGATACGCAGTATTTT. Amino acid sequence: CASSLRSPDTQYF.

This clonotype was found a few times. The genes are TRBV4-3 and TRBJ2-7, with D possibly being TRBD1 or TRBD2 (5 bases each). Trimming took 0 bases from V and 2 from J, leaving 14 bases between them. Germline V gene lookup returns CDR1 LGHNA and CDR2 YSLEER. The CDR3 consists of 16 residues. CDR3: CASSQDMRGRAYEQYF. The CDR3 nucleotides are TGCGCCAGCAGCCAAGATATGAGGGGAAGGGCCTACGAGCAGTACTTC.

The CDR3: CASSTGTSNEKLFF. As DNA, the CDR3 is TGCGCCAGCAGCACCGGGACGAGTAATGAAAAACTGTTTTTT. The chain joins TRBV5-1 to TRBJ1-4; a weak D match, TRBD1 (5 bases). The CDR3 is 14 residues long. V was pared by 4 bases and J by 4 bases, with 11 bases between. The germline CDR1 and CDR2 sequences are SGHRS and YFSETQ.

This chain connects TRBV20-1 to TRBJ2-1, with TRBD2 matching 14 bases. CDR3 size: 20 residues. V was clipped by 5 bases and J by 0 bases; unmatched bases: 15. Germline loops: CDR1 DFQATT, CDR2 SNEGSKA (reference sequence). The DNA of the CDR3 is TGCAGTGCTCCTCATACCGGGACTAGCGGGGGCGCTAGCTCCTACAATGAGCAGTTCTTC. Translated, it gives CSAPHTGTSGGASSYNEQFF.

V is TRBV9 and J is TRBJ2-7; D call uncertain. There are 14 residues in the CDR3. Germline CDR1 is SGDLS and CDR2 is YYNGEE. Between the trimmed V and J ends, which lost 4 bases and 0 bases, there was a span of 11 bases. The CDR3 is CASSTDGSSYEQYF. The CDR3 region has the DNA TGTGCCAGCAGCACGGACGGTTCCTCCTACGAGCAGTACTTC.

As concerns this clonotype: This sequence may be a read error, since a much larger clone differs from it by one base. V gene TRBV24-1 combines with J gene TRBJ2-3; 7 bases map to TRBD1. Germline CDR1 reads KGHDR; CDR2 reads SFDVKD. This CDR3 has 13 amino acids. CDR3 sequence (DNA): TGTGTCACCCGGGACAGCTACACAGATACGCAGTATTTT. This gives the protein CVTRDSYTDTQYF.

This chain connects TRBV20-1 to TRBJ2-7, with 11 bases lining up with TRBD2. Trimming took 5 bases from V and 7 from J; bases not matched to a gene: 13. CDR3 length: 15 amino acids. Germline V gives CDR1 DFQATT, CDR2 SNEGSKA (reference sequence). CDR3 DNA sequence: TGCAGTGCTCGTCCTACTAGCGGGGGCACTTTTGAGCAGTACTTC. Protein product: CSARPTSGGTFEQYF.

This rearrangement joins TRBV10-3 to TRBJ2-3; 13 nucleotides match TRBD2. Germline V CDR1 and CDR2: ENHRY, SYGVKD. The CDR3 consists of 15 residues. Trimming cost V 4 bases and J 6 bases; bases outside gene matches: 4. The CDR3 DNA follows: TGTGCCATCAGTGTCACTAGCGGGGGGGCGGATACGCAGTATTTT. Its protein is CAISVTSGGADTQYF.

For this clonotype: At one end the junction does not follow the germline gene, possibly because of a read error. This chain connects TRBV6-6 to TRBJ1-6; perhaps TRBD1 as D (6 bases). The CDR3 runs to 16 residues. CDR1 and CDR2 from the germline V gene are MNHNY and SVGAGI (reference sequence). The CDR3 spells CASTMVGGSHNSPLHF. As DNA, the CDR3 is TGTGCCAGCACAATGGTGGGGGGCTCCCATAATTCACCCCTCCACTTT.

The chain recombines TRBV27 with TRBJ1-5, with 8 bases aligning to TRBD1. V lost 3 bases, J lost 4 bases, and 5 bases stayed unmatched. Germline CDR1 and CDR2: MNHEY and SMNVEV (reference sequence). This CDR3 is 15 amino acids long. The CDR3 region has the DNA TGTGCCAGCAGTTTCACAGGGGGGCCTAATCAGCCCCAGCATTTT. It encodes CASSFTGGPNQPQHF.

CDR3 loop: CASSQVESLGQPQHF. In DNA form, the CDR3 reads TGCGCCAGCAGCCAAGTTGAAAGCCTGGGTCAGCCCCAGCATTTT. The chain links TRBV4-1 to TRBJ1-5; D unresolved. V lost 1 base to trimming and J lost 6 bases, with 13 bases between them. The germline CDR1 and CDR2 sequences are MGHRA and YSYEKL. The CDR3 totals 15 residues.

This chain connects TRBV20-1 to TRBJ2-1; no clear D gene. V shed 0 bases and J shed 3 bases, with 9 bases lying between them. Germline loops: CDR1 DFQATT, CDR2 SNEGSKA (reference sequence). The CDR3 loop spans 14 amino acids. The CDR3 DNA reads TGCAGTGCTAGAGATCGACATGGCTACAATGAGCAGTTCTTC. Its protein product is CSARDRHGYNEQFF.

The V and J genes are TRBV5-1 and TRBJ1-4; TRBD1 is a possible D gene (5 bases). This CDR3 spans 15 amino acids. Trimming took 4 bases from V and 8 from J, leaving 18 bases between them. CDR1 and CDR2 (germline): SGHRS, YFSETQ. The DNA for the CDR3 is TGCGCCAGCAGCATTCACAGGTCCGAAGGCGAAAAACTGTTTTTT. This codes for CASSIHRSEGEKLFF. The full variable domain, its missing parts supplied by reference TRBV5-1 and TRBJ1-4, is KAGVTQTPRYLIKTRGQQVTLSCSPISGHRSVSWYQQTPGQGLQFLFEYFSETQRNKGNFPGRFSGRQFSNSRSEMNVSTLELGDSALYLCASSIHRSEGEKLFFGSGTQLSVL.

This clonotype was observed at least ten times. The chain joins TRBV6-5 to TRBJ1-5, with TRBD1 identical over 8 bases. V gave up 6 bases and J gave up 0 bases; unmatched junction bases: 7. Germline loops: CDR1 MNHEY, CDR2 SVGAGI. The CDR3 spans 16 residues. The DNA of the CDR3 is TGTGCCAGCAGACGCGGGGACAGGACTAGCAATCAGCCCCAGCATTTT. Translated, it gives CASRRGDRTSNQPQHF.